Here is one T cell receptor (beta chain) with its context. Its antigen is as yet unknown. Preparation of the TCRbeta library used unique molecular identifiers. MiXCR, applied by TCRdb to the PCR reads, yields one record per CDR3 protein. The sample shows around 700,000 distinct CDR3 sequences, around 14% of them seen only once. The CDR3 runs 10 residues. This entry belongs to a study of T-cell reconstitution after alpha-beta-depleted transplantation in children. Study-level findings and limits: Surviving recipient T cells and thymic progenitors accounted for the high day-60 TCRbeta diversity observed in some patients. T-cell counts and diversity were attributed mostly to newly produced T cells one year after transplant.

Here the sequenced sample was PBMCs, taken before TCRalphabeta/CD19-depleted stem cell transplant. This sequence was found in a girl aged 2 to 10 with congenital amegakaryocytic thrombocytopenia, due to receive a stem cell transplant. The chain links TRBV21-1 to TRBJ1-1. TRBV21-1 is a listed pseudogene. Written as DNA, the CDR3 is TGTGCCAGCGGAGGGGCTGAAGCTTTCTTT. As protein: CASGGAEAFF.